This T cell receptor (beta chain) originates from a study of cytomegalovirus exposure and HLA in healthy donors. With 60 Vbeta and 13 Jbeta primers, the PCR was carried out. Assay used: immunoSEQ multiplex PCR; TCRdb lists only in-frame clones, some missing. The sample holds 130,000 to 150,000 clones; roughly 79% are singletons and the top ten take about 1.7%. A word on this clone: The target antigen is unknown. An end of the junction differs from the germline gene, which may be a read error.

CDR1 and CDR2 (germline): SEHNR, FQNEAQ (reference sequence). The length of the CDR3 is 11 residues. Study outcomes and limitations: Through in vitro validation, a few CMV-associated chains were shown to be specific for CMV antigens.

Sequencing was carried out using PBMCs. The chain links TRBV7-9 to TRBJ1-2; 9 positions agree with TRBD1. This receptor was taken from a woman aged 25 to 39 in good health and CMV-seronegative. CDR3 bases: TGTTCCAGCAGCCAAGGGGACAGGGCTTCCTTC. This sequence encodes CSSSQGDRASF. Full variable domain (remainder filled in from reference TRBV7-9 and TRBJ1-2): DTGVSQNPRHKITKRGQNVTFRCDPISEHNRLYWYRQTLGQGPEFLTYFQNEAQLEKSRLLSDRFSAERPKGSFSTLEIQRTEQGDSAMYLCSSSQGDRASFGSGTRLTVV.